A selection of T cell receptor beta chains follows, all from one sample in a study of T cells in Graves' hyperthyroidism and ophthalmopathy. TCRdb redid the calling of the multiplex PCR reads with MiXCR, one entry per CDR3 protein. The sample records around 290,000 distinct CDR3 sequences, around 15% being singletons. Sequenced: blood. These receptors all come from a woman aged 55-75 years with Graves' ophthalmopathy. Each CDR3 is given with its conserved first and last residue. A D gene is named only where the DNA matches it firmly. Clone size is stated in some rows and not others, as once, few, many or a class when expanded.

d_call: TRBD1; clone_size: -; v_call: TRBV12-3/TRBV12-4; j_call: TRBJ1-1; cdr3_nt: TGTGCCAGTTCGGGACAGGGTAGTCGCACTGAAGCTTTCTTT; cdr3_aa: CASSGQGSRTEAFF
d_call: -; clone_size: many; v_call: TRBV7-9; j_call: TRBJ2-7; cdr3_nt: TGTGCCAGCAGCAGCCGACAGGAGAGCTACGAGCAGTACTTC; cdr3_aa: CASSSRQESYEQYF
d_call: TRBD1; clone_size: few; v_call: TRBV5-1; j_call: TRBJ2-7; cdr3_nt: TGCGCCAGCAGCTTGACAGGGGGCATTGCGGGGACATACGAGCAGTACTTC; cdr3_aa: CASSLTGGIAGTYEQYF
d_call: TRBD1; clone_size: many; v_call: TRBV27; j_call: TRBJ1-5; cdr3_nt: TGTGCCAGCAGTTTGGGGACAGGGCCTCGTTATAGCAATCAGCCCCAGCATTTT; cdr3_aa: CASSLGTGPRYSNQPQHF
d_call: TRBD1; clone_size: many; v_call: TRBV6-6; j_call: TRBJ1-2; cdr3_nt: TGTGCCAGCAGTTACTTATCGGACAGGGTGGATAACTATGGCTACACCTTC; cdr3_aa: CASSYLSDRVDNYGYTF
d_call: -; clone_size: few; v_call: TRBV5-6; j_call: TRBJ1-5; cdr3_nt: TGTGCCAGCAGCTTGTTTGCGGGGAGCAATCAGCCCCAGCATTTT; cdr3_aa: CASSLFAGSNQPQHF
d_call: TRBD2; clone_size: many; v_call: TRBV6-2/TRBV6-3; j_call: TRBJ2-3; cdr3_nt: TGTGCCACCAGCCCCGGGACTAGCGCAGATACGCAGTATTTT; cdr3_aa: CATSPGTSADTQYF
d_call: -; clone_size: few; v_call: TRBV27; j_call: TRBJ1-6; cdr3_nt: TGTGCCAGCAGTTTAAAGGGACCGAACTCCTATAATTCACCCCTCCACTTT; cdr3_aa: CASSLKGPNSYNSPLHF
d_call: TRBD2; clone_size: many; v_call: TRBV20-1; j_call: TRBJ2-1; cdr3_nt: TGCAGTGCTAGCGGGACTAGGCCAAGCAATGAGCAGTTCTTC; cdr3_aa: CSASGTRPSNEQFF
d_call: -; clone_size: many; v_call: TRBV6-1; j_call: TRBJ1-2; cdr3_nt: TGTGCCGGCCAAGAGAAGGGGGGCCACTATGGCTACACCTTC; cdr3_aa: CAGQEKGGHYGYTF
d_call: TRBD1; clone_size: few; v_call: TRBV7-2; j_call: TRBJ2-7; cdr3_nt: TGTGCCAGCAGCTTAGTTGTTGGGGGGACAGGCTCCTACGAGCAGTACTTC; cdr3_aa: CASSLVVGGTGSYEQYF
d_call: -; clone_size: many; v_call: TRBV11-2; j_call: TRBJ2-3; cdr3_nt: TGTGCCAGCAGCTTAAATCAAAATACGCAGTATTTT; cdr3_aa: CASSLNQNTQYF
d_call: -; clone_size: -; v_call: TRBV29-1; j_call: TRBJ1-4; cdr3_nt: TGCAGCGTTACGGGGGAGTTCGAAACTAATGAAAAACTGTTTTTT; cdr3_aa: CSVTGEFETNEKLFF
d_call: -; clone_size: many; v_call: TRBV28; j_call: TRBJ1-6; cdr3_nt: TGTGCCAGCAGCCCCCCCCTCCACTTT; cdr3_aa: CASSPPLHF
d_call: TRBD2; clone_size: many; v_call: TRBV12-3/TRBV12-4; j_call: TRBJ2-1; cdr3_nt: TGTGCCAGCAGTGACGGGACTAGCTTGTACAATTACGAGCAGTTCTTC; cdr3_aa: CASSDGTSLYNYEQFF